Listed below are T cell receptor beta chains from one sample, sequenced in a study of blood T cell repertoires in COVID-19. The assay was immunoSEQ multiplex PCR, and TCRdb's table has in-frame clones only and misses some. The table has 60,000 to 85,000 clones, about 69% seen once. Sequenced sample: peripheral blood. The receptors stem from a man aged 65 to 85 with acute or convalescent COVID-19. The CDR3 runs from the conserved cysteine through the conserved F or W. The D gene is left open where the match is weak. Part of the rows lack a size; the others show once, few, many or a class for expanded clones.

D: .; size: .; V: TRBV28; J: TRBJ1-2; CDR3: CASRPQGGANYGYTF; DNA: TGTGCCAGCAGACCCCAAGGGGGAGCTAACTATGGCTACACCTTC
D: .; size: few; V: TRBV11-1; J: TRBJ1-4; CDR3: CASSQPTAEWEKLFF; DNA: TGTGCCAGCAGCCAACCGACAGCTGAATGGGAAAAACTGTTTTTT
D: .; size: .; V: TRBV7-9; J: TRBJ2-2; CDR3: CASSSDTGTGELFF; DNA: TGTGCCAGCAGCTCAGATACAGGGACCGGGGAGCTGTTTTTT
D: TRBD2; size: few; V: TRBV28; J: TRBJ2-7; CDR3: CASSLWTSGAYEQYF; DNA: TGTGCCAGCAGTTTATGGACTAGCGGTGCCTACGAGCAGTACTTC
D: .; size: few; V: TRBV19; J: TRBJ2-7; CDR3: CASSMAQNSYEQYF; DNA: TGTGCCAGTAGTATGGCCCAGAACTCCTACGAGCAGTACTTC
D: .; size: .; V: TRBV7-3; J: TRBJ1-2; CDR3: CASSLGQGNYGYTF; DNA: TGTGCCAGCAGCTTAGGGCAGGGAAACTATGGCTACACCTTC
D: .; size: .; V: TRBV27; J: TRBJ2-1; CDR3: CASRGGQREKRNEQFF; DNA: TGTGCCAGCAGAGGGGGACAGCGGGAGAAGAGGAATGAGCAGTTCTTC
D: TRBD1; size: .; V: TRBV27; J: TRBJ2-1; CDR3: CASTSHRGPYNEQFF; DNA: TGTGCCAGCACCTCTCACAGGGGGCCCTACAATGAGCAGTTCTTC
D: TRBD1; size: .; V: TRBV29-1; J: TRBJ1-4; CDR3: CSAQGAANEKLFF; DNA: TGCAGCGCTCAGGGGGCAGCTAATGAAAAACTGTTTTTT
D: .; size: few; V: TRBV11-3; J: TRBJ2-1; CDR3: CASSTAGSQGGNEQFF; DNA: TGTGCCAGCAGCACCGCCGGGTCCCAGGGGGGCAATGAGCAGTTCTTC
D: .; size: .; V: TRBV3-1/TRBV3-2; J: TRBJ1-1; CDR3: CASSQSRHGNTEAFF; DNA: TGTGCCAGCAGCCAATCGAGACACGGAAACACTGAAGCTTTCTTT
D: .; size: .; V: TRBV28; J: TRBJ2-3; CDR3: CASSFLGQADTQYF; DNA: TGTGCCAGCAGTTTCTTGGGTCAGGCAGATACGCAGTATTTT
D: TRBD1; size: .; V: TRBV19; J: TRBJ1-6; CDR3: CASSKTTGASSYNSPLHF; DNA: TGTGCCAGTAGTAAGACGACAGGGGCCAGCTCCTATAATTCACCCCTCCACTTT
D: .; size: .; V: TRBV28; J: TRBJ1-2; CDR3: CASSPTESYGYTF; DNA: TGTGCCAGCAGCCCGACAGAAAGCTATGGCTACACCTTC
D: TRBD1; size: .; V: TRBV7-2; J: TRBJ1-2; CDR3: CASSYSWTGGDGYTF; DNA: TGTGCCAGCAGCTATTCTTGGACAGGGGGCGATGGCTACACCTTC
D: .; size: .; V: TRBV7-8; J: TRBJ2-7; CDR3: CASSLGRVWDEQYF; DNA: TGTGCCAGCAGCTTAGGGCGGGTTTGGGACGAGCAGTACTTC
D: TRBD2; size: .; V: TRBV11-3; J: TRBJ2-1; CDR3: CASSSSGANEQFF; DNA: TGTGCCAGCAGCTCGAGCGGGGCCAATGAGCAGTTCTTC
D: .; size: .; V: TRBV6-6; J: TRBJ1-1; CDR3: CASSWTAGYTEAFF; DNA: TGTGCCAGCAGTTGGACAGCGGGGTACACTGAAGCTTTCTTT
D: TRBD2; size: .; V: TRBV27; J: TRBJ2-7; CDR3: CASRINSGSSYEQYF; DNA: TGTGCCAGCAGAATAAATAGCGGGAGCTCCTACGAGCAGTACTTC
D: TRBD2; size: .; V: TRBV3-1/TRBV3-2; J: TRBJ2-2; CDR3: CASSQYIAGGRGELFF; DNA: TGTGCCAGCAGCCAGTATATAGCGGGAGGTCGCGGGGAGCTGTTTTTT
D: TRBD1; size: .; V: TRBV5-1; J: TRBJ1-4; CDR3: CASSFSRGTGGEKLFF; DNA: TGCGCCAGCAGCTTCTCCCGAGGGACAGGGGGTGAAAAACTGTTTTTT
D: TRBD2; size: .; V: TRBV5-1; J: TRBJ2-7; CDR3: CASSRSSGSSYEQYF; DNA: TGCGCCAGCAGCCGAAGTAGCGGGAGCTCCTACGAGCAGTACTTC
D: .; size: .; V: TRBV19; J: TRBJ1-5; CDR3: CASSRSGTHNQPQHF; DNA: TGTGCCAGTAGCCGATCCGGGACACACAATCAGCCCCAGCATTTT
D: .; size: few; V: TRBV5-1; J: TRBJ2-7; CDR3: CASSLTGFDYEQYF; DNA: TGCGCCAGCAGCTTGACAGGGTTCGACTACGAGCAGTACTTC
D: .; size: .; V: TRBV3-1/TRBV3-2; J: TRBJ2-7; CDR3: CASSQESGYEQYF; DNA: TGTGCCAGCAGCCAAGAAAGCGGCTACGAGCAGTACTTC
D: .; size: .; V: TRBV5-6; J: TRBJ2-3; CDR3: CASSLGGTVLHGTQYF; DNA: TGTGCCAGCAGCTTGGGCGGGACGGTCCTACATGGTACGCAGTATTTT
D: .; size: .; V: TRBV9; J: TRBJ2-1; CDR3: CASSVGSSSYNEQFF; DNA: TGTGCCAGCAGCGTAGGCTCGAGCTCCTACAATGAGCAGTTCTTC
D: .; size: .; V: TRBV19; J: TRBJ2-3; CDR3: CASSSRARATDTQYF; DNA: TGTGCCAGTAGTAGCAGGGCCAGGGCCACAGATACGCAGTATTTT
D: .; size: .; V: TRBV9; J: TRBJ2-1; CDR3: CASSVGGGSHNEQFF; DNA: TGTGCCAGCAGCGTAGGCGGCGGTAGTCACAATGAGCAGTTCTTC
D: TRBD1; size: .; V: TRBV3-1/TRBV3-2; J: TRBJ2-7; CDR3: CASSQDLRTGLIYEQYF; DNA: TGTGCCAGCAGCCAAGATTTAAGGACAGGCCTAATCTACGAGCAGTACTTC
D: .; size: few; V: TRBV6-6; J: TRBJ2-5; CDR3: CASTRQARETQYF; DNA: TGTGCCAGCACCCGACAGGCAAGGGAGACCCAGTACTTC
D: .; size: once; V: TRBV2; J: TRBJ2-1; CDR3: CASRGDTYNEQFF; DNA: TGTGCCAGCAGGGGGGACACTTACAATGAGCAGTTCTTC
D: TRBD1; size: .; V: TRBV9; J: TRBJ1-1; CDR3: CASSVKAGQGDTEAFF; DNA: TGTGCCAGCAGCGTAAAGGCGGGACAGGGTGACACTGAAGCTTTCTTT
D: TRBD2; size: .; V: TRBV5-1; J: TRBJ2-1; CDR3: CASSASGRTGYEQFF; DNA: TGCGCCAGCAGCGCTAGCGGGAGGACGGGTTATGAGCAGTTCTTC
D: .; size: few; V: TRBV18; J: TRBJ1-5; CDR3: CASSLGETGQPQHF; DNA: TGTGCCAGCTCCCTGGGGGAGACAGGTCAGCCCCAGCATTTT
D: TRBD2; size: .; V: TRBV10-3; J: TRBJ2-7; CDR3: CAITGLAGVSPYEQYF; DNA: TGTGCCATCACTGGACTAGCGGGAGTATCGCCCTACGAGCAGTACTTC
D: TRBD2; size: .; V: TRBV4-1; J: TRBJ2-7; CDR3: CASSPQEREYYEQYF; DNA: TGCGCCAGCAGCCCCCAAGAGCGGGAGTACTACGAGCAGTACTTC
D: TRBD1; size: .; V: TRBV5-4; J: TRBJ1-1; CDR3: CASSYAGGAWTEAFF; DNA: TGTGCCAGCAGCTATGCAGGGGGCGCTTGGACTGAAGCTTTCTTT
D: .; size: few; V: TRBV3-1/TRBV3-2; J: TRBJ2-7; CDR3: CASSQVVTAGGEQYF; DNA: TGTGCCAGCAGCCAAGTAGTGACTGCCGGGGGAGAGCAGTACTTC
D: .; size: once; V: TRBV19; J: TRBJ2-7; CDR3: CASSRSAAYEQYF; DNA: TGTGCCAGTAGCCGAAGCGCCGCCTACGAGCAGTACTTC
D: .; size: few; V: TRBV9; J: TRBJ2-7; CDR3: CASSVGHSGSYEQYF; DNA: TGTGCCAGCAGCGTAGGCCATAGCGGTAGCTACGAGCAGTACTTC
D: .; size: .; V: TRBV11-2; J: TRBJ1-4; CDR3: CASSQQGDEKLFF; DNA: TGTGCCAGCAGTCAACAGGGAGATGAAAAACTGTTTTTT
D: .; size: .; V: TRBV27; J: TRBJ2-7; CDR3: CASSFVGNHEQYF; DNA: TGTGCCAGCAGTTTCGTGGGCAACCACGAGCAGTACTTC
D: .; size: .; V: TRBV5-1; J: TRBJ1-5; CDR3: CASSVDGYSNQPQHF; DNA: TGCGCCAGCAGCGTGGACGGTTATAGCAATCAGCCCCAGCATTTT
D: TRBD2; size: .; V: TRBV25-1; J: TRBJ2-2; CDR3: CASSDLAGGTGELFF; DNA: TGTGCCAGCAGTGATTTAGCGGGAGGTACCGGGGAGCTGTTTTTT
D: .; size: .; V: TRBV10-3; J: TRBJ1-5; CDR3: CAISESGAMDQPQHF; DNA: TGTGCCATCAGTGAGTCGGGGGCTATGGATCAGCCCCAGCATTTT
D: TRBD2; size: few; V: TRBV7-3; J: TRBJ2-7; CDR3: CASSLGGRWEQYF; DNA: TGTGCCAGCAGCTTAGGCGGGAGGTGGGAGCAGTACTTC
D: .; size: .; V: TRBV5-5; J: TRBJ2-2; CDR3: CASSLNPGVGTGELFF; DNA: TGTGCCAGCAGCTTGAATCCGGGTGTCGGCACCGGGGAGCTGTTTTTT
D: TRBD2; size: .; V: TRBV27; J: TRBJ2-7; CDR3: CASKQAGGPDEQYF; DNA: TGTGCCAGCAAACAAGCGGGAGGGCCCGACGAGCAGTACTTC
D: TRBD2; size: .; V: TRBV28; J: TRBJ2-3; CDR3: CASRGGTSGTDTQYF; DNA: TGTGCCAGCAGGGGGGGGACTAGCGGCACAGATACGCAGTATTTT
D: .; size: few; V: TRBV6-6; J: TRBJ1-1; CDR3: CASSYSEGNTEAFF; DNA: TGTGCCAGCAGTTACTCGGAGGGGAACACTGAAGCTTTCTTT
D: TRBD1; size: .; V: TRBV28; J: TRBJ1-2; CDR3: CASSAGQDGYTF; DNA: TGTGCCAGCAGTGCGGGACAGGATGGCTACACCTTC
D: .; size: .; V: TRBV28; J: TRBJ1-5; CDR3: CASSSAGAGGVTQHF; DNA: TGTGCCAGCAGTTCCGCGGGGGCGGGGGGTGTGACCCAGCATTTT
D: .; size: once; V: TRBV5-1; J: TRBJ2-1; CDR3: CASSLAGNNEQFF; DNA: TGCGCCAGCAGCTTGGCCGGGAACAATGAGCAGTTCTTC
D: TRBD1; size: .; V: TRBV19; J: TRBJ1-5; CDR3: CASRGQGTSNQPQHF; DNA: TGTGCCAGTAGGGGACAGGGAACTAGCAATCAGCCCCAGCATTTT
D: .; size: many; V: TRBV2; J: TRBJ1-5; CDR3: CASNRANQPQHF; DNA: TGTGCCAGCAACAGGGCTAATCAGCCCCAGCATTTT
D: TRBD2; size: .; V: TRBV9; J: TRBJ2-2; CDR3: CASSFREGRDTGELFF; DNA: TGTGCCAGCAGCTTCCGGGAGGGCCGGGACACCGGGGAGCTGTTTTTT